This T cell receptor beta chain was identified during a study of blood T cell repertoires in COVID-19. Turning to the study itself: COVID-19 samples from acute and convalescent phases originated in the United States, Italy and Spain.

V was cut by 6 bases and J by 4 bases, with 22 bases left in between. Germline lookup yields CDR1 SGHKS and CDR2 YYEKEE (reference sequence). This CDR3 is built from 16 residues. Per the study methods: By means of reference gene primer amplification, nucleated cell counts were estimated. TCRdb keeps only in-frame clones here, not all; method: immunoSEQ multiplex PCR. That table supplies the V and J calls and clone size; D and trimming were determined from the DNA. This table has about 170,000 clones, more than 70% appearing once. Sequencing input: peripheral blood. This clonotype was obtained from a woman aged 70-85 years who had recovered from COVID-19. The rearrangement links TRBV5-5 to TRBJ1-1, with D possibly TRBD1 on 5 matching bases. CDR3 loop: CASTPLGRGSVTEAFF. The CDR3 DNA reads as TGTGCCAGCACCCCCCTGGGTAGGGGATCCGTCACTGAAGCTTTCTTT.